The sequence of this T cell receptor beta chain was determined in a study of CD8 T cells in ankylosing spondylitis. Study-wide results and limits: A TCR beta motif of eight or nine highly homologous variants seemed to mark ankylosing spondylitis blood.

One entry per CDR3 protein results from TCRdb running MiXCR on the 5' RACE reads. This sample has 700,000 to 850,000 distinct CDR3 sequences, with 12% found just once. This clonotype was counted once. Its matching antigen is unknown. The CDR3 extends over 19 amino acids. The V and J ends lost 4 bases and 7 bases, in that order; junction bases with no gene match: 21. In germline, CDR1 is LGHDT, CDR2 YNNKEL (reference sequence). Material for sequencing was blood, either unsorted or a sorted T cell fraction (not recorded which). The sequence was obtained from a male donor with ankylosing spondylitis. V usage is TRBV3-1 and J usage is TRBJ2-1, with 8 bases lining up with TRBD2. CDR3 in DNA: TGTGCCAGCAGCCTCATTGCCGCGGGAGCGGGGGCCCCTGGGAATGAGCAGTTCTTC. As protein: CASSLIAAGAGAPGNEQFF.